The 17 T cell receptor beta chains listed next were all sequenced from one sample in a study of chemoradiotherapy in HPV16-positive cancers. Clones were sequenced by immunoSEQ multiplex PCR, and TCRdb holds only the in-frame ones, with some missing. The top ten hold less than 20% of the sample, which has approximately 12,000 clones, 55% to 65% seen once. Sampling was carried out from a patient who underwent chemoradiotherapy. The receptor source for this set is a human donor with HPV-associated anogenital cancer.

There are a few counts of this clone. This chain connects TRBV29-1 to TRBJ1-1, with D tentatively TRBD1 (5 bases). The ends were cut back, 6 bases at V and 11 bases at J, with 19 bases in the middle. CDR3 length: 12 residues. CDR1 SQVTM and CDR2 ANQGSEA come from the germline V gene. CDR3 residues: CSVAGDGPGAFF. The CDR3 coding sequence is TGCAGCGTGGCTGGGGACGGCCCTGGGGCTTTCTTT. Complete variable domain (other parts from reference TRBV29-1 and TRBJ1-1): SAVISQKPSRDICQRGTSLTIQCQVDSQVTMMFWYRQQPGQSLTLIATANQGSEATYESGFVIDKFPISRPNLTFSTLTVSNMSPEDSSIYLCSVAGDGPGAFFGQGTRLTVV.

The chain joins TRBV29-1 to TRBJ1-5; a possible D gene is TRBD1 (5 bases). Germline-derived CDR1 and CDR2 are SQVTM and ANQGSEA. CDR3 length: 17 residues. The CDR3 bases are TGCCACGTTGAGGATAGGGGTTGTTTGGCGAGCAATCAGCCCCAGCATTTT. This encodes CHVEDRGCLASNQPQHF.

The chain recombines TRBV7-8 with TRBJ2-7, with D perhaps matching TRBD2 (7 bases). Germline V gene data show CDR1 as SGHVS and CDR2 as FQNEAQ. The V end was cut by 5 bases, the J end by 3 bases, with 20 bases between. The CDR3 is 16 residues long. The DNA for the CDR3 is TGTGCCAGCAGCCCCCGAGGGGGAGGGATGGGCTACGAGCAGTACTTC. This codes for CASSPRGGGMGYEQYF.

The chain combines TRBV5-4 with TRBJ1-2; 7 bases align to TRBD1. The CDR3 has 14 amino acids. Germline CDR1 is SGHNT and CDR2 is YYREEE (reference sequence). V was pared by 4 bases and J by 4 bases, with 7 bases of the junction left unmatched. In nucleotides, the CDR3 is TGTGCCAGCAGCCGAACGAGGGACAGCTATGGCTACACCTTC. Encoded protein: CASSRTRDSYGYTF.

The V and J genes are TRBV4-2 and TRBJ2-3, with D possibly being TRBD2 (6 bases). The germline V gene has CDR1 LGHNA and CDR2 YNFKEQ. There are 16 residues in the CDR3. Trimming shortened V by 6 bases and J by 0 bases, and 16 bases separated the two germline ends. The DNA of the CDR3 is TGTGCCAGCAGTCCTAATCCCGGGGGTAGCACAGATACGCAGTATTTT. Its translation: CASSPNPGGSTDTQYF.

The rearrangement links TRBV27 to TRBJ1-3; no firm D call. The V and J ends lost 5 bases and 3 bases respectively, with 8 bases between them. Germline-derived CDR1 and CDR2 are MNHEY and SMNVEV (reference sequence). The CDR3 length is 13 residues. CDR3 coding DNA: TGTGCCAGCAGTCGGACCGATGGAAACACCATATATTTT. Translation: CASSRTDGNTIYF.

This clone came up a few times. This chain uses TRBV27 with TRBJ2-7, with 10 positions matching TRBD1. Germline V gene sequence: CDR1 MNHEY, CDR2 SMNVEV (reference sequence). This CDR3 is built from 14 residues. J was trimmed by 4 bases and V by 7 bases; bases with no gene match: 7. This CDR3 is CASKRQGAWYEQYF. In DNA, the CDR3 is TGTGCCAGCAAAAGACAGGGGGCATGGTACGAGCAGTACTTC.

This sequence joins TRBV5-5 and TRBJ1-5; 7 bases are a match to TRBD1. This CDR3 contains 15 residues. Germline CDR1 and CDR2: SGHKS and YYEKEE (reference sequence). Germline trimming cut 2 bases from V and 2 bases from J; bases unmatched to any gene: 4. The CDR3 loop is CASSFTGAGNQPQHF. CDR3 coding DNA: TGTGCCAGCAGCTTCACAGGGGCGGGCAATCAGCCCCAGCATTTT. The complete variable domain, with remaining parts taken from reference TRBV5-5 and TRBJ1-5, reads DAGVTQSPTHLIKTRGQQVTLRCSPISGHKSVSWYQQVLGQGPQFIFQYYEKEERGRGNFPDRFSARQFPNYSSELNVNALLLGDSALYLCASSFTGAGNQPQHFGDGTRLSIL.

The chain has TRBV10-3 and TRBJ1-1; a weak D match, TRBD1 (5 bases). The CDR3 totals 14 residues. Trimming removed 6 bases at V and 5 bases at J, with 16 bases between. The V gene's germline CDR1 is ENHRY and CDR2 SYGVKD. The CDR3 DNA sequence: TGTGCCATCAGGAACAGCAGGGAGAGGACTGAAGCTTTCTTT. It translates to CAIRNSRERTEAFF.

Details on this clone: Germline is not matched at one junction end, which may reflect a read error. The rearrangement links TRBV13 to TRBJ1-1; D gene unclear. CDR1 is PRHDT and CDR2 is FYEKMQ in the germline V gene (reference sequence). This CDR3 is 14 amino acids long. The CDR3 loop reads CASSLGLSAAEAFF. The CDR3 nucleotides read TGTGCCAGCAGTTTAGGGTTATCCGCGGCTGAAGCTTTCTTT.

In its sample, this clone was seen a few times. The J gene is TRBJ2-5, the V gene TRBV2, with D tentatively TRBD2 (6 bases). V gave up 3 bases and J gave up 0 bases, with 11 bases separating them. Per the germline V gene, CDR1 is SNHLY and CDR2 is FYNNEI. CDR3 size: 15 residues. The CDR3: CASSERGAYQETQYF. As DNA, the CDR3 is TGTGCCAGCAGTGAGCGGGGCGCGTACCAAGAGACCCAGTACTTC.

The gene calls are TRBV28 and TRBJ1-4; 9 bases fit TRBD1. CDR1 MDHEN and CDR2 SYDVKM come from the germline V gene. V lost 5 bases, J lost 4 bases, and 2 bases stayed unmatched. This CDR3 has 14 amino acids. The CDR3 DNA follows: TGTGCCAGCAGTCTGACAGGGGGTAATGAAAAACTGTTTTTT. It encodes CASSLTGGNEKLFF.

This clone was detected a few times. The rearrangement links TRBV30 to TRBJ1-5; D is unresolved. V lost 0 bases to trimming and J lost 13 bases, with 16 bases between them. This CDR3 is built from 13 residues. The germline gives CDR1 GTSNPN, CDR2 SVGIG (reference sequence). The CDR3 loop reads CAWSVRSGEAQHF. DNA for the CDR3: TGTGCCTGGAGTGTACGATCCGGGGAGGCTCAGCATTTT.

This clone has a handful of counts. The chain carries TRBV30 and TRBJ2-4; D gene ambiguous. Between the trimmed V and J ends, which lost 5 bases and 1 base, there was a span of 12 bases. The CDR3 spans 14 residues. Per germline, CDR1 GTSNPN and CDR2 SVGIG (reference sequence). DNA for the CDR3: TGTGCCTGGTCCTTAGGGTGGGCCAAAAACATTCAGTACTTC. Translated: CAWSLGWAKNIQYF.

CDR3 bases: TGTGCCAGCAGTGAACCCTTCGGGGGTCAGCCCCAGCATTTT. This sequence encodes CASSEPFGGQPQHF. V is TRBV2 and J is TRBJ1-5; tentatively, D is TRBD1 (5 bases). The CDR3 sequence is 14 residues long. The V end was cut by 2 bases, the J end by 6 bases, with 11 bases between. The V gene's germline CDR1 is SNHLY and CDR2 FYNNEI. Looking up the rest from reference TRBV2 and TRBJ1-5 gives the full variable domain: EPEVTQTPSHQVTQMGQEVILRCVPISNHLYFYWYRQILGQKVEFLVSFYNNEISEKSEIFDDQFSVERPDGSNFTLKIRSTKLEDSAMYFCASSEPFGGQPQHFGDGTRLSIL.

The chain employs TRBV5-1 and TRBJ2-3, with 9 bases lining up with TRBD1. The CDR3 covers 14 residues. CDR1 SGHRS and CDR2 YFSETQ come from the germline V gene. V was pared by 5 bases and J by 1 base, with 2 bases of the junction left unmatched. CDR3 nucleotide sequence: TGCGCCAGCAGACGGACAGGGGGCACAGATACGCAGTATTTT. Translating gives CASRRTGGTDTQYF.

The genes are TRBV5-5 and TRBJ1-6; 9 bases align to TRBD1. The trim removed 4 bases at V and 6 bases at J, leaving 11 bases unmatched. This CDR3 is 17 amino acids long. CDR1 is SGHKS, CDR2 YYEKEE, per germline (reference sequence). The CDR3 DNA sequence: TGTGCCAGCAGCCCTTTCCTCCTGGGACAGGGTAATTCACCCCTCCACTTT. This encodes CASSPFLLGQGNSPLHF.